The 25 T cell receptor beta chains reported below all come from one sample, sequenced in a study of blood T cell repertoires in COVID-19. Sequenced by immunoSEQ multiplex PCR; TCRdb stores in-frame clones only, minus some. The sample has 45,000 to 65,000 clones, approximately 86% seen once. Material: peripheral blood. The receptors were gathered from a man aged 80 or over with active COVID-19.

CDR3: CASSPPGTGSHYTF. In DNA, the CDR3 is TGTGCCAGCAGCCCCCCCGGGACAGGATCGCACTACACCTTC. The V gene is TRBV7-2, the J gene TRBJ1-2; 8 nucleotides align to TRBD1. V shed 5 bases, J shed 10 bases, and the junction held 12 bases outside the gene matches. CDR3 length: 14 residues. Germline loops: CDR1 SGHTA, CDR2 FQGNSA. The whole variable domain, filled in from reference TRBV7-2 and TRBJ1-2, reads GAGVSQSPSNKVTEKGKDVELRCDPISGHTALYWYRQSLGQGLEFLIYFQGNSAPDKSGLPSDRFSAERTGGSVSTLTIQRTQQEDSAVYLCASSPPGTGSHYTFGSGTRLTVV.

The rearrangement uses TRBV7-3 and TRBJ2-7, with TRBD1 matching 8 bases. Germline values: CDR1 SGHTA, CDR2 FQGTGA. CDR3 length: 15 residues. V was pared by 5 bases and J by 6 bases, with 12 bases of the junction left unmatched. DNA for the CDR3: TGTGCCAGCAGCCCAACGGACAGGGTAGCCCCCGAGCAGTACTTC. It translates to CASSPTDRVAPEQYF.

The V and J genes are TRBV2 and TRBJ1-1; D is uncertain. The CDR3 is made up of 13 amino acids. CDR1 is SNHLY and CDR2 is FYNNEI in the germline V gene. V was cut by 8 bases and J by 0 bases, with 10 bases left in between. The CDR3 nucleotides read TGTGCCAGCTCATACCAGGTGAACACTGAAGCTTTCTTT. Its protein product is CASSYQVNTEAFF.

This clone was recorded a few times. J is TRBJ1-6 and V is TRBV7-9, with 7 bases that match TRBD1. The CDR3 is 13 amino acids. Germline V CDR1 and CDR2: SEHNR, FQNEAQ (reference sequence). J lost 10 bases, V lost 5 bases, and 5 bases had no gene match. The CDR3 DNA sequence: TGTGCCAGCAGCCTACCAGGGGGATCACCCCTCCACTTT. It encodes CASSLPGGSPLHF.

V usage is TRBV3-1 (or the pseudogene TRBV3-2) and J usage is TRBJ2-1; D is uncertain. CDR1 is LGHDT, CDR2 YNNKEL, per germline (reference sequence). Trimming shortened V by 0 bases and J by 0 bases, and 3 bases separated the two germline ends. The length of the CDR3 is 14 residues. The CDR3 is CASSQDGSYNEQFF. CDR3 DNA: TGTGCCAGCAGCCAAGACGGCTCCTACAATGAGCAGTTCTTC.

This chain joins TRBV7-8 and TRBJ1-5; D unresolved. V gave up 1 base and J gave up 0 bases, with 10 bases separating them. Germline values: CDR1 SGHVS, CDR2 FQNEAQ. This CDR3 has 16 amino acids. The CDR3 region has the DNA TGTGCCAGCAGCTTAGGATTACTTTATAGCAATCAGCCCCAGCATTTT. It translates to CASSLGLLYSNQPQHF.

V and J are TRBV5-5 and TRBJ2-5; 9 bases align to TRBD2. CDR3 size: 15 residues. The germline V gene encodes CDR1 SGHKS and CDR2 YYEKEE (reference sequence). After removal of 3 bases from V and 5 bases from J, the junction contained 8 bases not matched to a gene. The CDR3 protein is CASSSQAGGWETQYF. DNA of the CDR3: TGTGCCAGCAGCTCCCAAGCGGGAGGTTGGGAGACCCAGTACTTC.

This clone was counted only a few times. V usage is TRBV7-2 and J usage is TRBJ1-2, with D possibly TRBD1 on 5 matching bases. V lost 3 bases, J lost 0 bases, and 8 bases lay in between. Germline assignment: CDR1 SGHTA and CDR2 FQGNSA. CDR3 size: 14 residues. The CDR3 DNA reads TGTGCCAGCAGCTTTGGGGGGACTAACTATGGCTACACCTTC. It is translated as CASSFGGTNYGYTF.

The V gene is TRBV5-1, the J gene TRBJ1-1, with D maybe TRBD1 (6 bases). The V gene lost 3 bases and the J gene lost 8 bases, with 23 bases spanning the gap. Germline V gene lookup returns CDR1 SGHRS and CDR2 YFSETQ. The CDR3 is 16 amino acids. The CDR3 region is CASSSTGQHQLVEAFF. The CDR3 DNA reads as TGCGCCAGCAGCTCTACTGGACAGCACCAGCTAGTCGAAGCTTTCTTT.

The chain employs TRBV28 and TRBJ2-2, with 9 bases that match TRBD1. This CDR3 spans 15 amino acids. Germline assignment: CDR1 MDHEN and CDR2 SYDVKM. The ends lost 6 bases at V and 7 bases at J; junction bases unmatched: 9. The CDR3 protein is CASRRRTGVDGELFF. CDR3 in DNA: TGTGCCAGCAGGCGCCGGACAGGGGTGGACGGGGAGCTGTTTTTT.

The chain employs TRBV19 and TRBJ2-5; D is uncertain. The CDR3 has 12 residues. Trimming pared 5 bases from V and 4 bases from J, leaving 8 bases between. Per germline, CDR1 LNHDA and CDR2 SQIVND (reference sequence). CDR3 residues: CASSERRETQYF. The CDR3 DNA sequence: TGTGCCAGTAGTGAGAGGCGAGAGACCCAGTACTTC.

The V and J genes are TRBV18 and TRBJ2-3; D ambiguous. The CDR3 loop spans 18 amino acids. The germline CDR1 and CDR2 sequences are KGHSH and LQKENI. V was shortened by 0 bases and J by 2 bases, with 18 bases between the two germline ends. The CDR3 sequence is CASSPPYGLAAYTDTQYF. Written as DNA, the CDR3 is TGTGCCAGCTCACCACCCTACGGGTTAGCTGCCTACACAGATACGCAGTATTTT. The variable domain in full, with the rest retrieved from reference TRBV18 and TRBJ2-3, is NAGVMQNPRHLVRRRGQEARLRCSPMKGHSHVYWYRQLPEEGLKFMVYLQKENIIDESGMPKERFSAEFPKEGPSILRIQQVVRGDSAAYFCASSPPYGLAAYTDTQYFGPGTRLTVL.

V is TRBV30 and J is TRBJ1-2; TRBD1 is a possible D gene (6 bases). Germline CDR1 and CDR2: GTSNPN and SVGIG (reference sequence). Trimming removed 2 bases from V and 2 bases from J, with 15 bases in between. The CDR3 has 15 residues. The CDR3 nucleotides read TGTGCCTGGAGTCGGGGCCAGGGGCAGAACTATGGCTACACCTTC. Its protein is CAWSRGQGQNYGYTF.

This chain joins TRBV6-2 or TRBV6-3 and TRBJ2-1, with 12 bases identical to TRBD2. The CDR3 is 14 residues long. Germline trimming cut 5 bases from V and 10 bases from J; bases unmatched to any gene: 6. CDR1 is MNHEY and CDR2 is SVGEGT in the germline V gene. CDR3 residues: CASSRLAGVVEQFF. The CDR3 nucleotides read TGTGCCAGCAGTCGACTAGCGGGAGTGGTGGAGCAGTTCTTC.

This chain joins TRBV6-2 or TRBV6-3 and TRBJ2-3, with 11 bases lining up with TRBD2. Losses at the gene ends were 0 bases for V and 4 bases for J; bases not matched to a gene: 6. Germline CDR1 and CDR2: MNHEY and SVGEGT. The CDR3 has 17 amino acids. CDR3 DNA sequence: TGTGCCAGCAGTTACTCGCTAGCGGGAGGTATCGCAGATACGCAGTATTTT. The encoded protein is CASSYSLAGGIADTQYF.

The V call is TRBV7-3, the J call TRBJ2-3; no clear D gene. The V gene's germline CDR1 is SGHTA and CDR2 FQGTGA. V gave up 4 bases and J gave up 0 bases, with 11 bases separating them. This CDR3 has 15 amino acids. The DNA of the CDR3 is TGTGCCAGCAGCTCTTTGGTGACTAGCACAGATACGCAGTATTTT. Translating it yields CASSSLVTSTDTQYF.

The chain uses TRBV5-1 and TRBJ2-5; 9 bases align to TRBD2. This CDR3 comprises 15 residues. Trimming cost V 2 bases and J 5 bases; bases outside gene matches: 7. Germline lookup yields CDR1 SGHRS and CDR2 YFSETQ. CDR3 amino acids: CASSFVAGGHETQYF. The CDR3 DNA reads TGCGCCAGCAGCTTCGTTGCGGGAGGGCACGAGACCCAGTACTTC.

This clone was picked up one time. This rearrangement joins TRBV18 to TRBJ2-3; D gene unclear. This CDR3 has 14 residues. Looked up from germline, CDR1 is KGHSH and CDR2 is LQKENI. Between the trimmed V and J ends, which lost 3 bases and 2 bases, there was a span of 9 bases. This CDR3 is CASSPGQPTDTQYF. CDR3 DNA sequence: TGTGCCAGCTCACCTGGGCAGCCCACAGATACGCAGTATTTT.

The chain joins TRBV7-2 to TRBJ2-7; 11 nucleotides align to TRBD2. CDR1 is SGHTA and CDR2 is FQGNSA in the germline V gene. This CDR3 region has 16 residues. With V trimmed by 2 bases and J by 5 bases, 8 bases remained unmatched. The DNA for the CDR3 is TGTGCCAGCAGCTTATCGGTAGCGGGAGGGCAACACGAGCAGTACTTC. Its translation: CASSLSVAGGQHEQYF.

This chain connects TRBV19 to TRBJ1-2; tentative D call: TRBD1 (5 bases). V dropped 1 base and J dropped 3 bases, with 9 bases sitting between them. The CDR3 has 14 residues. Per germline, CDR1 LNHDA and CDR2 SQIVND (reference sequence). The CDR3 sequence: CASSIAPGYYGYTF. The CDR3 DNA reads TGTGCCAGTAGTATAGCTCCAGGGTACTATGGCTACACCTTC.

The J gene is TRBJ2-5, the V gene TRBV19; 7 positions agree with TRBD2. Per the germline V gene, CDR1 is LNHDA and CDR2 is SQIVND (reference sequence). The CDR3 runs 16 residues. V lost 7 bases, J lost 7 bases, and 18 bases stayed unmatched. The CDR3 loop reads CASTEGRREGRSTQYF. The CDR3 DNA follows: TGTGCCAGTACCGAAGGGAGGAGGGAGGGCCGGTCGACCCAGTACTTC.

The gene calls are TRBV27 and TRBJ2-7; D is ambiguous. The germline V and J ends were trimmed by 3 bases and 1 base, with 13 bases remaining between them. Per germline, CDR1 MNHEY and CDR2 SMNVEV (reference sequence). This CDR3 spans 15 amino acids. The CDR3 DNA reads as TGTGCCAGCAGTTTGTTCTCGATGAGGTCCTACGAGCAGTACTTC. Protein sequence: CASSLFSMRSYEQYF.

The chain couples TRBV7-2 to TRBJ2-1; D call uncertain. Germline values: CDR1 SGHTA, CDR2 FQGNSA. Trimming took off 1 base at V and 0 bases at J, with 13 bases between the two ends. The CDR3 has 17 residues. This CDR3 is CASSLDSRSSSYNEQFF. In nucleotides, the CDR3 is TGTGCCAGCAGCTTAGACAGTAGATCGAGCTCCTACAATGAGCAGTTCTTC.

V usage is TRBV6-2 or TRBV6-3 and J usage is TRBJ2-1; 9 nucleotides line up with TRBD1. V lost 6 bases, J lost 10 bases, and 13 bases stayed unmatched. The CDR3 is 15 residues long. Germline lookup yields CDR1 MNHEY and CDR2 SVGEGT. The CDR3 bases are TGTGCCAGCAGCAGGACAGGGGAAAACCGAGGAGAGCAGTTCTTC. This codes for CASSRTGENRGEQFF.

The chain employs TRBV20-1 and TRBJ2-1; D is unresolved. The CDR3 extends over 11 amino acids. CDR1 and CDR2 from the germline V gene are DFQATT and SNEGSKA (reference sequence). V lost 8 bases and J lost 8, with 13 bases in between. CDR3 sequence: CSPRSEYEQFF. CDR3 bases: TGCAGTCCCCGCTCTGAGTATGAGCAGTTCTTC.